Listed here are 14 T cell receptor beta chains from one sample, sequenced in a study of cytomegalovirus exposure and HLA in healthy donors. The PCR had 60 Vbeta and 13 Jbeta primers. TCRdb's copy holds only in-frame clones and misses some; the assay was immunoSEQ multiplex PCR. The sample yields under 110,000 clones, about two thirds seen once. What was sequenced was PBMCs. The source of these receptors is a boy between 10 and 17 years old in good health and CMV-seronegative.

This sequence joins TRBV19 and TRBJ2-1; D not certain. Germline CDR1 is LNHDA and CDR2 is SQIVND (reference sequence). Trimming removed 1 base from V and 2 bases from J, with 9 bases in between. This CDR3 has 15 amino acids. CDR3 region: CASSIGGQTYNEQFF. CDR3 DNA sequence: TGTGCCAGTAGTATAGGAGGCCAAACCTACAATGAGCAGTTCTTC.

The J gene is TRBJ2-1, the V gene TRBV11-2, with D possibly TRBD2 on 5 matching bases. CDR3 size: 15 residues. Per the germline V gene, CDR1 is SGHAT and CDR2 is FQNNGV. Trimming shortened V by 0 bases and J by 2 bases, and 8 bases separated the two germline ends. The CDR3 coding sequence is TGTGCCAGCAGCTTAGACGAGGGCGCCTACAATGAGCAGTTCTTC. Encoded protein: CASSLDEGAYNEQFF.

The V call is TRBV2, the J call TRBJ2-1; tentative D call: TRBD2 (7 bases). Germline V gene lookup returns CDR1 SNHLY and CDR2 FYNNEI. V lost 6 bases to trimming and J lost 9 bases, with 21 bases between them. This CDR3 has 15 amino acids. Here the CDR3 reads CASRKQSGGLFEQFF. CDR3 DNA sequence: TGTGCCAGCAGAAAACAGTCCGGGGGGCTATTTGAGCAGTTCTTC.

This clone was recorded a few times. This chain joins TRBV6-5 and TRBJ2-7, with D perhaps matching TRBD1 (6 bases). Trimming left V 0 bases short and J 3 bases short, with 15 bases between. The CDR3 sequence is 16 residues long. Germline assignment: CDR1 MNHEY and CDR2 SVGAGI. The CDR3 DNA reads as TGTGCCAGCAGTTACTCGACGGGACACGCATACTACGAGCAGTACTTC. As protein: CASSYSTGHAYYEQYF.

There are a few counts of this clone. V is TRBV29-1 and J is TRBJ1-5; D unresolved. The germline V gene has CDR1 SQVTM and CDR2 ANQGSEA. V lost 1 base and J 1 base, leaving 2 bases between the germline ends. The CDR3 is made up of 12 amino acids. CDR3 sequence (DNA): TGCAGCGTTGAAGTAAGCAATCAGCCCCAGCATTTT. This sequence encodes CSVEVSNQPQHF. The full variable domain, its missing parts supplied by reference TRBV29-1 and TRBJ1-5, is SAVISQKPSRDICQRGTSLTIQCQVDSQVTMMFWYRQQPGQSLTLIATANQGSEATYESGFVIDKFPISRPNLTFSTLTVSNMSPEDSSIYLCSVEVSNQPQHFGDGTRLSIL.

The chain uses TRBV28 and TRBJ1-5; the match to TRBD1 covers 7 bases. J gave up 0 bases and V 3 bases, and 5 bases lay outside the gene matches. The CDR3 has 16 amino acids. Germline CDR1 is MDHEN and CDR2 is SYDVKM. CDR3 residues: CASSLWTGYSNQPQHF. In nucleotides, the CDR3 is TGTGCCAGCAGTTTGTGGACAGGCTATAGCAATCAGCCCCAGCATTTT.

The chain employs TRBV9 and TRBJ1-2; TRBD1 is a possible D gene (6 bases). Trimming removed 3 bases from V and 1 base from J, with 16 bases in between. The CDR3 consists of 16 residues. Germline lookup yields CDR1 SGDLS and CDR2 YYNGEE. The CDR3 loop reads CASSALQGQSNYGYTF. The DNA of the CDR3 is TGTGCCAGCAGCGCTTTACAGGGTCAGAGTAACTATGGCTACACCTTC. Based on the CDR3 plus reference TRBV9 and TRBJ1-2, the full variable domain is DSGVTQTPKHLITATGQRVTLRCSPRSGDLSVYWYQQSLDQGLQFLIQYYNGEERAKGNILERFSAQQFPDLHSELNLSSLELGDSALYFCASSALQGQSNYGYTFGSGTRLTVV.

CDR3 bases: TGCAGCCACCGGAAACGGACAGGCAACAACTATGGCTACACCTTC. It codes for CSHRKRTGNNYGYTF. This sequence joins TRBV29-1 and TRBJ1-2; 7 bases agree with TRBD1. Germline loops: CDR1 SQVTM, CDR2 ANQGSEA. Trimming removed 8 bases from V and 2 bases from J; junction bases left unmatched: 14. The CDR3 length is 15 residues.

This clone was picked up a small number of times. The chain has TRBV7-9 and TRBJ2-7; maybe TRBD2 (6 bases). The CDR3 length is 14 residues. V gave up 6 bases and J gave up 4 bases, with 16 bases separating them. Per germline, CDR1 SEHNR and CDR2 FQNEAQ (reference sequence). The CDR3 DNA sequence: TGTGCCAGCAGTTCCGGGACTGACAAATACGAGCAGTACTTC. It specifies CASSSGTDKYEQYF.

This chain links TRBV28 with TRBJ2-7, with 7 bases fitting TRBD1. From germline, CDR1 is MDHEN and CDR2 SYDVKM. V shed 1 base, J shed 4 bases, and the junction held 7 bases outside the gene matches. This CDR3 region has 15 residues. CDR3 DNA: TGTGCCAGCAGTTTATCGGACAGGTTTATTTACGAGCAGTACTTC. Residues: CASSLSDRFIYEQYF.

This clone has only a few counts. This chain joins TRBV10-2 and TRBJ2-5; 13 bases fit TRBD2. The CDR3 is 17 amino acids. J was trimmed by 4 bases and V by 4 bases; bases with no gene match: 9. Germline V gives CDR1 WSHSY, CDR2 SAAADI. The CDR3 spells CASSGPRLAGGRETQYF. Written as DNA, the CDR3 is TGCGCCAGCAGTGGCCCCCGACTAGCGGGAGGACGAGAGACCCAGTACTTC.

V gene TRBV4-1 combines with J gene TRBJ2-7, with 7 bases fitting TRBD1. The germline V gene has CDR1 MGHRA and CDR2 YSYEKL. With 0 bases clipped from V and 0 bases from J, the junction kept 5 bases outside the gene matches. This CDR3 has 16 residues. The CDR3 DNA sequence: TGCGCCAGCAGCCAAGAAGGCGACAGGGACTCCTACGAGCAGTACTTC. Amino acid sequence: CASSQEGDRDSYEQYF.

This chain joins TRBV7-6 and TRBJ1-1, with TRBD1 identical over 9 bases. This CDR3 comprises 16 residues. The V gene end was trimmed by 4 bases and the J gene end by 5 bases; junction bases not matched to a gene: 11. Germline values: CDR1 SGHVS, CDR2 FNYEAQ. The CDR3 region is CASSSFLDRGGTEAFF. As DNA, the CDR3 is TGTGCCAGCAGCTCTTTTTTGGACAGGGGTGGTACTGAAGCTTTCTTT.

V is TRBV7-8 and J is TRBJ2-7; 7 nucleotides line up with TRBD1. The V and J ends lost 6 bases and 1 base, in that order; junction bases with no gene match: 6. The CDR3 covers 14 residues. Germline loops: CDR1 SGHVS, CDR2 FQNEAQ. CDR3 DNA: TGTGCCAGCAGTCCCGGGACAGTTTCCTACGAGCAGTACTTC. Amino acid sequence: CASSPGTVSYEQYF.